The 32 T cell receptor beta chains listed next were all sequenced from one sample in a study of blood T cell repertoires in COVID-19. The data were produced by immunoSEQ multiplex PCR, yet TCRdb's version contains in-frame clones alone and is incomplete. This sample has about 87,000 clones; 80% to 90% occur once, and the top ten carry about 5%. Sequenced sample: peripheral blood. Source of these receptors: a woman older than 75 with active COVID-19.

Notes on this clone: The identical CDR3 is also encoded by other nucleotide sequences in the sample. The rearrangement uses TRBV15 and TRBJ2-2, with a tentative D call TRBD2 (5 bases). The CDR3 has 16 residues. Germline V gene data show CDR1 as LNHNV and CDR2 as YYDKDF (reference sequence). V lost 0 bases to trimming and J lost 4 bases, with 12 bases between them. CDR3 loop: CATSRETGISTGELFF. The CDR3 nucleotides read TGTGCCACCAGCAGAGAAACCGGGATATCCACCGGGGAGCTGTTTTTT.

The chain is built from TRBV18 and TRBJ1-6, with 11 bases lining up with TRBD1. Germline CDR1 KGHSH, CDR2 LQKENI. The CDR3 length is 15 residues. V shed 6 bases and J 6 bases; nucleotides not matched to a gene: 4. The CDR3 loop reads CASSYGTGGNSPLHF. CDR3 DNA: TGTGCCAGCTCGTACGGGACAGGGGGTAATTCACCCCTCCACTTT.

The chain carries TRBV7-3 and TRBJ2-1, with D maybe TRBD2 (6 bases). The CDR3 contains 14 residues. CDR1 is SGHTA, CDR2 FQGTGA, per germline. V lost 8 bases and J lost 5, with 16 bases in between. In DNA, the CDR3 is TGTGCCAGCCGCGTAACTAGCTCTAACAATGAGCAGTTCTTC. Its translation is CASRVTSSNNEQFF.

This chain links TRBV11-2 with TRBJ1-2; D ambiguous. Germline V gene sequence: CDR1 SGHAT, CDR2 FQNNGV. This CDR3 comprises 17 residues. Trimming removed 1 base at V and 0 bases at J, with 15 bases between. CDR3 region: CASSLGGIREANYGYTF. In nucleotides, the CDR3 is TGTGCCAGCAGCTTAGGAGGGATTAGGGAAGCTAACTATGGCTACACCTTC.

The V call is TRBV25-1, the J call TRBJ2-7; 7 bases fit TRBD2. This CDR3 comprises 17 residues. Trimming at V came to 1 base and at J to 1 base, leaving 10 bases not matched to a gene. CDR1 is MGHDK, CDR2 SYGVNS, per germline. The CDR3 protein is CASSEWVGGSGSYEQYF. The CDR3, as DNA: TGTGCCAGCAGTGAATGGGTGGGCGGGAGCGGGTCCTACGAGCAGTACTTC.

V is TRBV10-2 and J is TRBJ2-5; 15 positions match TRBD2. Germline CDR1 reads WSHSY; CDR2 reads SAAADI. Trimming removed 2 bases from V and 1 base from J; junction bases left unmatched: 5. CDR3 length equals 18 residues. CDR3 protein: CASSEAGLAGGFQETQYF. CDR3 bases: TGCGCCAGCAGTGAGGCGGGACTAGCGGGAGGCTTCCAAGAGACCCAGTACTTC.

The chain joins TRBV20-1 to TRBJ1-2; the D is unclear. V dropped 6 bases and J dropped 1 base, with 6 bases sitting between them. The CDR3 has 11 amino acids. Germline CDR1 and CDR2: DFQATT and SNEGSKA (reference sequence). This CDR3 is CSASLNYGYTF. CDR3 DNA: TGCAGTGCGAGTCTTAACTATGGCTACACCTTC.

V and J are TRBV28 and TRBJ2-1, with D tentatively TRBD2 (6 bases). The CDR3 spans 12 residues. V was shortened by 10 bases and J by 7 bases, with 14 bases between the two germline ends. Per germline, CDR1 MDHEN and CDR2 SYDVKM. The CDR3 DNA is TGTGCCACTTATGGGGGGTCGAATGAGCAGTTCTTC. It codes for CATYGGSNEQFF.

The CDR3 loop reads CATTFPGLQARWAFF. CDR3 sequence (DNA): TGTGCCACCACTTTTCCGGGTTTACAGGCACGGTGGGCTTTCTTT. The chain has TRBV28 and TRBJ1-1, with D possibly being TRBD1 (5 bases). The CDR3 runs 15 residues. The ends were cut back, 10 bases at V and 11 bases at J, with 29 bases in the middle. CDR1 MDHEN and CDR2 SYDVKM come from the germline V gene.

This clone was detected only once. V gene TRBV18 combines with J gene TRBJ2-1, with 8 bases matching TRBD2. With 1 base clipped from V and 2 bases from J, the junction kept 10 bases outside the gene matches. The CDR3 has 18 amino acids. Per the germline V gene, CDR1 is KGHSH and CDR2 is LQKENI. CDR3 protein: CASSPQALAALPYNEQFF. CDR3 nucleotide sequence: TGTGCCAGCTCACCACAGGCACTAGCGGCCCTTCCCTACAATGAGCAGTTCTTC.

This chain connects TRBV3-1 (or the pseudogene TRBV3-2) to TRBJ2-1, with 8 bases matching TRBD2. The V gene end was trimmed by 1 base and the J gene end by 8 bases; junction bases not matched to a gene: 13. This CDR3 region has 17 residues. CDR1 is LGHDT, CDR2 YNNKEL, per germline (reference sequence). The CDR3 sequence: CASSQGALREAVDEQFF. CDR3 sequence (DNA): TGTGCCAGCAGCCAAGGGGCTTTGCGGGAGGCTGTCGATGAGCAGTTCTTC.

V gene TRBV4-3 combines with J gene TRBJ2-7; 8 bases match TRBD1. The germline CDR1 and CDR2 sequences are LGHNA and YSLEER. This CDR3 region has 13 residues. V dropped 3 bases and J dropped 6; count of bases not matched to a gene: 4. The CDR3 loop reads CASSHSTGAEQYF. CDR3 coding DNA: TGCGCCAGCAGCCACTCGACAGGGGCCGAGCAGTACTTC.

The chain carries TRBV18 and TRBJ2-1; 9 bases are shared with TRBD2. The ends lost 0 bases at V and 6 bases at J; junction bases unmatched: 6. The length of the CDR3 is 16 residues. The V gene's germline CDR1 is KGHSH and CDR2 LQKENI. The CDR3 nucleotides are TGTGCCAGCTCACCACCTGGGGCGGGAGGGCTCAATGAGCAGTTCTTC. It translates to CASSPPGAGGLNEQFF.

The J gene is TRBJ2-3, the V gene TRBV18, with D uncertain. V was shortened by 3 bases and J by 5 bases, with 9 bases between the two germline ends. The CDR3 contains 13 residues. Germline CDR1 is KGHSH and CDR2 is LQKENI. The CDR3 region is CASSPPFLDTQYF. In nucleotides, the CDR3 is TGTGCCAGCTCACCCCCTTTTCTAGATACGCAGTATTTT.

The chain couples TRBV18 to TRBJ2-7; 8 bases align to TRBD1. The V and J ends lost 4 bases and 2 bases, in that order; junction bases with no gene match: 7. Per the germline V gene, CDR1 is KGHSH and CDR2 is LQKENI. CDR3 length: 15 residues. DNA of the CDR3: TGTGCCAGCTCACTTCCCGGGACAGGTCCCTACGAGCAGTACTTC. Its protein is CASSLPGTGPYEQYF.

As DNA, the CDR3 is TGCGCCAGCAGCTTGGCCCCAACAGGGGGCAAGGAGACCCAGTACTTC. As protein: CASSLAPTGGKETQYF. The chain uses TRBV5-1 and TRBJ2-5, with TRBD1 matching 9 bases. This CDR3 is 16 amino acids long. CDR1 is SGHRS and CDR2 is YFSETQ in the germline V gene. Trimming removed 0 bases from V and 5 bases from J; junction bases left unmatched: 8.

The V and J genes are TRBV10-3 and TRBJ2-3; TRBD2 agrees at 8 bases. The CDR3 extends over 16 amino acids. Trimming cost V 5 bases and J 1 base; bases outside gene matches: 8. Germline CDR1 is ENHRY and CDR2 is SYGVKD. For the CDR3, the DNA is TGTGCCATCAGTCCCGGGGGGGGGAGGGGCACAGATACGCAGTATTTT. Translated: CAISPGGGRGTDTQYF.

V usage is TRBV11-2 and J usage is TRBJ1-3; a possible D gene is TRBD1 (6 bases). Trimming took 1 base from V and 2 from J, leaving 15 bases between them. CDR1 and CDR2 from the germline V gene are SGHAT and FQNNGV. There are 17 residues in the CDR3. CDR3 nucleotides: TGTGCCAGCAGCTTAGGTGTGGGGGGGCGAACTGGAAACACCATATATTTT. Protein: CASSLGVGGRTGNTIYF.

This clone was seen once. The CDR3 bases are TGTGCCAGCAGCTTAGCGCAGTTTGATCGGAGATTCTTC. Protein product: CASSLAQFDRRFF. The rearrangement uses TRBV7-8 and TRBJ2-1; no definite D call. Trimming removed 0 bases at V and 16 bases at J, with 16 bases between. The CDR3 has 13 residues. CDR1 and CDR2 from the germline V gene are SGHVS and FQNEAQ.

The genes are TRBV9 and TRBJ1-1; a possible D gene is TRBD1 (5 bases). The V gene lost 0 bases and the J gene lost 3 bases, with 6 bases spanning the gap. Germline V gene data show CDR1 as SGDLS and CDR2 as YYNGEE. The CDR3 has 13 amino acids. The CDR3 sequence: CASSVGGDTEAFF. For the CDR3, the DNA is TGTGCCAGCAGCGTAGGGGGGGACACTGAAGCTTTCTTT.

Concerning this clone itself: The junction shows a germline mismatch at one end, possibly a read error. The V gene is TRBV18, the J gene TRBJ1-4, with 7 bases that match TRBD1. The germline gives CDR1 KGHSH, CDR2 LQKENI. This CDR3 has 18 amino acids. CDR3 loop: CASSSPRTGSSVNEKLFF. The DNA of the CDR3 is TGTGCCAGCTCATCACCCCGGACAGGATCTTCAGTTAATGAAAAACTGTTTTTT.

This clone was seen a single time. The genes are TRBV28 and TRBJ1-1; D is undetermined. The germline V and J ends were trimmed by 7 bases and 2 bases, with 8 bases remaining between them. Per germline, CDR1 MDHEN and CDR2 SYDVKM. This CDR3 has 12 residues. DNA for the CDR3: TGTGCCAGCAAGGAGGGCAACACTGAAGCTTTCTTT. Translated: CASKEGNTEAFF.

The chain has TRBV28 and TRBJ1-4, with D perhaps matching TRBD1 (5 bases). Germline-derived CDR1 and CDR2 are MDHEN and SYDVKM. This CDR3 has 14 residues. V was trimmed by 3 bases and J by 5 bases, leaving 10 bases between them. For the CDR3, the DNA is TGTGCCAGCAGTTTGTCAGGGTCGAATGAAAAACTGTTTTTT. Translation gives CASSLSGSNEKLFF.

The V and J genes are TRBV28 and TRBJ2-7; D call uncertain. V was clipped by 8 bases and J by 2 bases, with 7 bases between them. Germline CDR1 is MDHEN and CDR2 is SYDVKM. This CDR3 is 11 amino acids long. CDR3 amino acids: CASSGTYEQYF. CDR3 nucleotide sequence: TGTGCCAGCTCCGGTACCTACGAGCAGTACTTC.

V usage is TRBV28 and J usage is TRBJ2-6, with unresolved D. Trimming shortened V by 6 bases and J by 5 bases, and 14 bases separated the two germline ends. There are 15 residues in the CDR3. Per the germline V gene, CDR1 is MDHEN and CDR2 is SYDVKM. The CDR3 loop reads CASSTRVLRANVLTF. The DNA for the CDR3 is TGTGCCAGCAGCACCCGGGTGCTTCGGGCCAACGTCCTGACTTTC.

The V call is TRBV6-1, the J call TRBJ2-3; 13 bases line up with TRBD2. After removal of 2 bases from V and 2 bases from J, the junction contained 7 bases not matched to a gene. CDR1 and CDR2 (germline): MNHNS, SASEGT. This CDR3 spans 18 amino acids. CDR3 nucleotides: TGTGCCAGCAGTGAACTCAGGGGACTAGCGGGAATCACAGATACGCAGTATTTT. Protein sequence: CASSELRGLAGITDTQYF.

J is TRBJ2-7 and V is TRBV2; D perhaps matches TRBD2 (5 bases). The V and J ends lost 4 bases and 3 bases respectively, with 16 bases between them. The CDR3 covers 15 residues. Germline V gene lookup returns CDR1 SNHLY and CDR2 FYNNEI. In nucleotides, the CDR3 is TGTGCCAGCAGTGGCCGGCTAGCCCCCGGCTACGAGCAGTACTTC. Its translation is CASSGRLAPGYEQYF.

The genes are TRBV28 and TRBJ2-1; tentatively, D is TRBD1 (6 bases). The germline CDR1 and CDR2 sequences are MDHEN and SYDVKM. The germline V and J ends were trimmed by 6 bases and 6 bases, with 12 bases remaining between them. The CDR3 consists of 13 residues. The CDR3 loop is CASRGTGSNEQFF. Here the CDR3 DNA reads TGTGCCAGCAGGGGAACAGGGAGCAATGAGCAGTTCTTC.

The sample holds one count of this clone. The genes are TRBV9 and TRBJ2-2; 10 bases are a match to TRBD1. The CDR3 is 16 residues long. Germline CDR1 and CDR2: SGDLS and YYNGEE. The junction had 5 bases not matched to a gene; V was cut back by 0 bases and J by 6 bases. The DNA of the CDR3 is TGTGCCAGCAGCGTAGCTCCGGGACAGGGGCCCGGGGAGCTGTTTTTT. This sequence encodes CASSVAPGQGPGELFF.

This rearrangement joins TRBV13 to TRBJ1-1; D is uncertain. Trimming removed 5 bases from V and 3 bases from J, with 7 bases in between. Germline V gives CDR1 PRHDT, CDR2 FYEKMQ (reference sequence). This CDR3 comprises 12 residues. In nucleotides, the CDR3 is TGTGCCAGCAGCCTGATAGACACTGAAGCTTTCTTT. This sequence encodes CASSLIDTEAFF. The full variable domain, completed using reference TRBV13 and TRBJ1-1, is AAGVIQSPRHLIKEKRETATLKCYPIPRHDTVYWYQQGPGQDPQFLISFYEKMQSDKGSIPDRFSAQQFSDYHSELNMSSLELGDSALYFCASSLIDTEAFFGQGTRLTVV.

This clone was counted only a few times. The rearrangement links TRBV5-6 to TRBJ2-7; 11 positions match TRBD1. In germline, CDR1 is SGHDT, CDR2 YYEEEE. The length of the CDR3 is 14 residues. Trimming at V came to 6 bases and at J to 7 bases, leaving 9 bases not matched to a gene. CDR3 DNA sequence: TGTGCCAGCAACCGGGACAGGGGGTCGGGAGAGCAGTACTTC. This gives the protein CASNRDRGSGEQYF.

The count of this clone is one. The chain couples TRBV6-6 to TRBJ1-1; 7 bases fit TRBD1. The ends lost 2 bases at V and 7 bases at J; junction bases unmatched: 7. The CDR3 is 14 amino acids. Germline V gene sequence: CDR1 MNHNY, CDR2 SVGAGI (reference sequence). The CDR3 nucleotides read TGTGCCAGCAGTTACGCTACAGGGGTCGGTGAAGCTTTCTTT. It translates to CASSYATGVGEAFF.